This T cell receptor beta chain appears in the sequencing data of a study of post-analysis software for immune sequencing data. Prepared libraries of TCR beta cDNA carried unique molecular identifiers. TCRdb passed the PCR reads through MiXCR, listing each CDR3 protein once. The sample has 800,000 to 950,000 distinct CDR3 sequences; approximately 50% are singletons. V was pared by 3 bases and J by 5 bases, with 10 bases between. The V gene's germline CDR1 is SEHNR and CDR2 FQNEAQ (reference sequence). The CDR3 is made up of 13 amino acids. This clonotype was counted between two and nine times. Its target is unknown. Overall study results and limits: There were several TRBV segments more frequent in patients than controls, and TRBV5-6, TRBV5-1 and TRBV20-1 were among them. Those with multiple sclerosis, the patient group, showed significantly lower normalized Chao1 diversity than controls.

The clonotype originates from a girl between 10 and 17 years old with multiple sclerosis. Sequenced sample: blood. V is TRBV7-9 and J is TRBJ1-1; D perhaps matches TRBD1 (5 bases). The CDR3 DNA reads TGTGCCAGCAGCTTTGTGCAGGGTACTGAAGCTTTCTTT. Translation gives CASSFVQGTEAFF. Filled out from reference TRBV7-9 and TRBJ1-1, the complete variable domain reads DTGVSQNPRHKITKRGQNVTFRCDPISEHNRLYWYRQTLGQGPEFLTYFQNEAQLEKSRLLSDRFSAERPKGSFSTLEIQRTEQGDSAMYLCASSFVQGTEAFFGQGTRLTVV.